This T cell receptor beta chain originates from a study of glioma-infiltrating T cells after dendritic cell vaccination. Libraries were prepared by immunoSEQ multiplex PCR; TCRdb keeps only in-frame clonotypes and omits some of them. Of under 100,000 clones listed, about 87% were seen once; the top ten hold more than 3%. The CDR3 covers 16 residues. From germline, CDR1 is SGHTA and CDR2 FQGNSA. V was pared by 4 bases and J by 0 bases, with 15 bases between. This clone has only one observation. Sequencing was performed on blood, taken before dendritic cell vaccination. The rearrangement links TRBV7-2 to TRBJ1-2, with D perhaps matching TRBD1 (5 bases). This clonotype was sampled from a human donor with glioblastoma. The CDR3 reads CASSSTAGHPNYGYTF. The CDR3 DNA is TGTGCCAGCAGCTCAACTGCAGGGCATCCTAACTATGGCTACACCTTC.